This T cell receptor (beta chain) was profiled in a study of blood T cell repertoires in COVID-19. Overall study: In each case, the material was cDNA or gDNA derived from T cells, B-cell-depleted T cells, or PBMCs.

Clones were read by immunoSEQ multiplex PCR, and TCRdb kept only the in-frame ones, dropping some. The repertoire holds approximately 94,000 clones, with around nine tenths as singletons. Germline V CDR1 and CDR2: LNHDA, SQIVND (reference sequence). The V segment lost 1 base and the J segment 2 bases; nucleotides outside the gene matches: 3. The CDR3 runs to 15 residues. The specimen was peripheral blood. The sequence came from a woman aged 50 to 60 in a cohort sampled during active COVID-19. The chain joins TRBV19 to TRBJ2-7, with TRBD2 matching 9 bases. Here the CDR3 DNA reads TGTGCCAGTAGTATAGCGGCTAGCGGGGCCTACGAGCAGTACTTC. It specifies CASSIAASGAYEQYF.